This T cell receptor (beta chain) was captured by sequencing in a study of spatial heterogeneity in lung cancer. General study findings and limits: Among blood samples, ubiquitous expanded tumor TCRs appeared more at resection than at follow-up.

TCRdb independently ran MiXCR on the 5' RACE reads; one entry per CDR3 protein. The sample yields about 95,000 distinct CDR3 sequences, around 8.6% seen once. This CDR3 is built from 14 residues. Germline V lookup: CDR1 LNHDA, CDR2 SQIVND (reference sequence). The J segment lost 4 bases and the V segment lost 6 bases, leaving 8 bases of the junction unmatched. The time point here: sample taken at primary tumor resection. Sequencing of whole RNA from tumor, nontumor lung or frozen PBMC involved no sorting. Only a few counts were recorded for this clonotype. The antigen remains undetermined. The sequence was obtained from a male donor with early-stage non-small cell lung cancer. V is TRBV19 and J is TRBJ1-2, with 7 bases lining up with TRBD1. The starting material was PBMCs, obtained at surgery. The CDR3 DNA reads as TGTGCCAGTAGGCGACAGGGACCGGGCTATGGCTACACCTTC. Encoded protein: CASRRQGPGYGYTF.